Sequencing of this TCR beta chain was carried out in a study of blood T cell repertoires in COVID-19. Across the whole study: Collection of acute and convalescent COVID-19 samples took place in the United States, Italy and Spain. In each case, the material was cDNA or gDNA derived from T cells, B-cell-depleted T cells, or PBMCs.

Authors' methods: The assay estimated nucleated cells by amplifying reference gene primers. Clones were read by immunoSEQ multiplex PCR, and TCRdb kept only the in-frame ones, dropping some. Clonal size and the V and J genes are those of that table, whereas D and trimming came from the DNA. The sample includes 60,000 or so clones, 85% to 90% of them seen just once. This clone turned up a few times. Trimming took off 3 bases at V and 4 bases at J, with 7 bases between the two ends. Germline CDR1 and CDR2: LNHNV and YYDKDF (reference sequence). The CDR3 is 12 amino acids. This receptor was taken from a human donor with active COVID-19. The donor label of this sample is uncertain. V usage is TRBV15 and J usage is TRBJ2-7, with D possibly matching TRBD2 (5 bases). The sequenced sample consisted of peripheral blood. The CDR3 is CATSSGGYEQYF. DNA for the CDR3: TGTGCCACCAGCAGTGGCGGGTACGAGCAGTACTTC. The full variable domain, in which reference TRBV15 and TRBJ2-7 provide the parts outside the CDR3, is DAMVIQNPRYQVTQFGKPVTLSCSQTLNHNVMYWYQQKSSQAPKLLFHYYDKDFNNEADTPDNFQSRRPNTSFCFLDIRSPGLGDTAMYLCATSSGGYEQYFGPGTRLTVT.